The clone carrying this T cell receptor beta chain occurred a few times. Its antigen is undetermined. This table comes from immunoSEQ multiplex PCR, and its TCRdb copy is limited to in-frame clones, with some not included. The data contain roughly 16,000 clones, about two thirds of them singletons. The data belong to a study of Tregs in tolerant kidney transplant recipients. At the level of the study: Recipient cells were told from donor cells by antibody staining.

The CDR3 loop spans 13 amino acids. J gave up 6 bases and V 5 bases, and 6 bases lay outside the gene matches. Germline CDR1 and CDR2: SQVTM and ANQGSEA. Whole-study findings and limits: Activated donor B cell expansion appeared to reveal the most relevant donor-specific TCRbeta repertoire.

The source material was Tregs from blood cultured with allogeneic cells. This TCR came from a human donor in good health. The chain employs TRBV29-1 and TRBJ1-1; the match to TRBD1 covers 10 bases. The CDR3 DNA reads as TGCAGCGTTCAAAGGGACAGGGGCGCTGAAGCTTTCTTT. It translates to CSVQRDRGAEAFF.